Below, one T cell receptor beta chain is given with its context. Within Nashville, Tennessee resided all donors, each a Caucasian adult. These data belong to a study of shared clonotypes between healthy human individuals. About the study: Each donor's CD4 naive and CD4 memory cells filled three plates apiece, CD8 naive two, and CD8 memory one.

In the original workflow: ImmunoSEQ only sent back junction sequences with no quality scores, so filtering was done differently. Some clones are missing from TCRdb's copy, which holds only in-frame ones; the method was immunoSEQ multiplex PCR. The DNA was the basis for D and trimming; V, J and clone size are from that table. This sample has over a million clones, with more than 75% found just once. Between the trimmed V and J ends, which lost 6 bases and 9 bases, there was a span of 18 bases. The CDR3 covers 13 residues. Germline V gives CDR1 MDHEN, CDR2 SYDVKM. The source material was memory CD4+ T cells from PBMCs. Subset meaning: CD45RA-negative fraction. V gene TRBV28 combines with J gene TRBJ2-7, with a possible D match to TRBD2 (6 bases). The clonotype was recovered from a man younger than 35 in good health. Some clones in this sample may be carry-over from other donors' samples. The CDR3 bases are TGTGCCAGCAGGGGGGGTTGGTTAGAGGGGCAGTACTTC. It codes for CASRGGWLEGQYF.